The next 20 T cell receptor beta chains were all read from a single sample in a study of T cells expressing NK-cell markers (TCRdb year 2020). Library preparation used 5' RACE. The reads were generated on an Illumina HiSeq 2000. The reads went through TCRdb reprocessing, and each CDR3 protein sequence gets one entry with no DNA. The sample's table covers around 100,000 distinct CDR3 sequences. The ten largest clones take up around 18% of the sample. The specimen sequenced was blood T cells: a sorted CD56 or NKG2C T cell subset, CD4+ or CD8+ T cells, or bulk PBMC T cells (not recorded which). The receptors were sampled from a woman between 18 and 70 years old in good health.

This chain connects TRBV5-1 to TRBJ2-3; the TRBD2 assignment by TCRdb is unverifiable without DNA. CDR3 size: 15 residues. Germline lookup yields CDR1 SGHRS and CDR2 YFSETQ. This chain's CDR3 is CASRSDDYSTDTQYF.

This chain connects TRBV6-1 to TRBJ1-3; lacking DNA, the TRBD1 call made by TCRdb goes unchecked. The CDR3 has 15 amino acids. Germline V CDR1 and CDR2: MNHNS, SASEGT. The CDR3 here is CASSQTGGSGNTIYF.

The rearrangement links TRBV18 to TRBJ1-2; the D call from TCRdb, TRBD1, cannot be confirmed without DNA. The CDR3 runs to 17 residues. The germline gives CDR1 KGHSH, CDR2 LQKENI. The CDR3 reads CASSLGQAQSPDYGYTF.

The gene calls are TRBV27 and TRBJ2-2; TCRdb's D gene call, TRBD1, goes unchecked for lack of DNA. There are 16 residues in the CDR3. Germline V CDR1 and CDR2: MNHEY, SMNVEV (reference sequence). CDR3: CATTTSPGGGPGELFF.

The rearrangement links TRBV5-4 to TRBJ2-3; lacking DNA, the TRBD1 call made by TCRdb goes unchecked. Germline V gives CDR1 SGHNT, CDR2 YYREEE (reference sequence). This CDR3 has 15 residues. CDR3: CVGASSGGATDTQYF.

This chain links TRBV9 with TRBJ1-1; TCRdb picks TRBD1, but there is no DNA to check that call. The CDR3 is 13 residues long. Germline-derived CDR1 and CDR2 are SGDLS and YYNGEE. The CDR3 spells CASSVGGRTEAFF.

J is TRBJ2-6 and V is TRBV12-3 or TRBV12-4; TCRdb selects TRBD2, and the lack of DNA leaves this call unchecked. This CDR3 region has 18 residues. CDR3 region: CASSFVGVGSSGANVLTF.

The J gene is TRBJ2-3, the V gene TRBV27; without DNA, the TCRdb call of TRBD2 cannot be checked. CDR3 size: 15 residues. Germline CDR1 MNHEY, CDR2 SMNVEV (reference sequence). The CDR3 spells CASSLGGRGADTQYF.

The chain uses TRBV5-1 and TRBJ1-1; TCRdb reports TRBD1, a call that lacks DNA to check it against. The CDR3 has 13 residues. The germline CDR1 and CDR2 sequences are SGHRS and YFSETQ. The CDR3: CASSLIRDTEAFF. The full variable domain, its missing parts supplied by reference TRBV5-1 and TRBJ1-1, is KAGVTQTPRYLIKTRGQQVTLSCSPISGHRSVSWYQQTPGQGLQFLFEYFSETQRNKGNFPGRFSGRQFSNSRSEMNVSTLELGDSALYLCASSLIRDTEAFFGQGTRLTVV.

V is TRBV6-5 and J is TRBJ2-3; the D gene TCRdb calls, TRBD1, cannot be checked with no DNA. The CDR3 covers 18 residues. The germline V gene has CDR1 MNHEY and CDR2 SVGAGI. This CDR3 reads CASSYSSGAPLITDTQYF.

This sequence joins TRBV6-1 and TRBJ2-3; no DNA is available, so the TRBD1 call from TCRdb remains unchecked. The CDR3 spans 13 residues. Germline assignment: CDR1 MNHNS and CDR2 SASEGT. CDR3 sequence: CASTPRFTDTQYF.

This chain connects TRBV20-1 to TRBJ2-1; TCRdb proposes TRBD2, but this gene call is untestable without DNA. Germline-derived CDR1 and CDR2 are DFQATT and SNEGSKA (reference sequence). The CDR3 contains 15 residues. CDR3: CSARSSGSAYGEQFF.

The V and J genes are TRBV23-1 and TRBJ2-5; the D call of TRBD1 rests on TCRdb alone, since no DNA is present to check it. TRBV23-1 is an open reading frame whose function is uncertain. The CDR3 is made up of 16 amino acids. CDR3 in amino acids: CASSRLGEGGQETQYF.

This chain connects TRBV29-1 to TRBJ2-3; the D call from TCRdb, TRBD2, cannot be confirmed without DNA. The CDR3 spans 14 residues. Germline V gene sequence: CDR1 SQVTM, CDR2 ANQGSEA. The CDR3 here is CSVDRRGVADTQYF.

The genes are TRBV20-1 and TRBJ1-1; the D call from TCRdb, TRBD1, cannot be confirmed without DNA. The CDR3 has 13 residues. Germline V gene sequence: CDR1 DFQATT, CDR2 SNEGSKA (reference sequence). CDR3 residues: CSAEQGGGTEAFF.

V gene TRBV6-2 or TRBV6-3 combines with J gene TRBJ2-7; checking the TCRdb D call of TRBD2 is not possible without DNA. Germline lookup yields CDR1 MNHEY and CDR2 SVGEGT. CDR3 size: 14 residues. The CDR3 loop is CASRPTAGSEEQYF.

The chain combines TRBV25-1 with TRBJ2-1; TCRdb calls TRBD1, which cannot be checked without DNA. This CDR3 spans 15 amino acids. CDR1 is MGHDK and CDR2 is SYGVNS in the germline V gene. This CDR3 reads CASSETGGPYNEQFF.

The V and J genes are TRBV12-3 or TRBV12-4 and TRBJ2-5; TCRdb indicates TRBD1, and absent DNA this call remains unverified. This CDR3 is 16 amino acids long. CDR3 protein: CASNLYPGELQETQYF.

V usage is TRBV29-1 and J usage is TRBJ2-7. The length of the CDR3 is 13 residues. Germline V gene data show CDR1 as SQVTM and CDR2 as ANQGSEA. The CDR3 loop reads CSVSDGTSYEQYF.

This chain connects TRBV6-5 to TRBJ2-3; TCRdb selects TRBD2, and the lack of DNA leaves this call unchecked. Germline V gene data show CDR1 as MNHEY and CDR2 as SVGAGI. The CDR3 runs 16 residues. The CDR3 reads CASSYSPAGGPDTQYF.